These 30 T cell receptor beta chains originate from one sample sequenced in a study of blood T cell repertoires in COVID-19. Profiled with immunoSEQ multiplex PCR; TCRdb holds only in-frame clones, not every one. The sample includes about 240,000 clones, around 80% of them seen just once. The sequenced sample consisted of peripheral blood. Source of these receptors: a woman aged 18-29 years with acute or convalescent COVID-19.

This CDR3 is CASRYRDRGGELFF. As DNA, the CDR3 is TGCGCCAGCAGATACAGGGACAGGGGCGGGGAGCTGTTTTTT. The chain combines TRBV5-1 with TRBJ2-2, with TRBD1 matching 10 bases. The CDR3 has 14 amino acids. From germline, CDR1 is SGHRS and CDR2 YFSETQ. Germline trimming cut 5 bases from V and 7 bases from J; bases unmatched to any gene: 5.

Concerning this clone itself: This specimen includes other DNA sequences encoding the same CDR3. The chain joins TRBV10-1 to TRBJ2-1; TRBD2 agrees at 11 bases. Trimming at V came to 6 bases and at J to 3 bases, leaving 4 bases not matched to a gene. CDR1 and CDR2 (germline): WNHNN, SYGVQD (reference sequence). The CDR3 is made up of 15 amino acids. As DNA, the CDR3 is TGCGCCAGCAGCGCCGGGACTAGCGGCTACAATGAGCAGTTCTTC. Amino acids: CASSAGTSGYNEQFF.

This chain links TRBV6-2 or TRBV6-3 with TRBJ2-3, with 11 positions matching TRBD2. This CDR3 region has 19 residues. With V trimmed by 4 bases and J by 4 bases, 16 bases remained unmatched. Germline values: CDR1 MNHEY, CDR2 SVGEGT. The CDR3 loop is CASSSHPSGRPKSADTQYF. Here the CDR3 DNA reads TGTGCCAGCAGTTCGCATCCTAGCGGGAGGCCTAAGTCCGCAGATACGCAGTATTTT.

This chain uses TRBV28 with TRBJ1-5; D is possibly TRBD1 (6 bases). The ends were cut back, 10 bases at V and 7 bases at J, with 35 bases in the middle. Germline V CDR1 and CDR2: MDHEN, SYDVKM. CDR3 size: 19 residues. The CDR3 loop is CATLPRSVYVSAGDQPQHF. The DNA of the CDR3 is TGTGCCACCCTTCCACGATCCGTTTATGTTTCGGCAGGGGACCAGCCCCAGCATTTT.

The V call is TRBV11-3, the J call TRBJ2-1; 9 bases match TRBD2. This CDR3 is built from 14 residues. Looked up from germline, CDR1 is SGHNT and CDR2 is YENEEA. The V gene end was trimmed by 10 bases and the J gene end by 8 bases; junction bases not matched to a gene: 12. The CDR3 DNA reads TGTGCCACCCCGGCGGGAGGGGTGCCTGATGAGCAGTTCTTC. It specifies CATPAGGVPDEQFF.

The gene calls are TRBV4-3 and TRBJ2-4; a weak D match, TRBD1 (5 bases). V was clipped by 0 bases and J by 7 bases, with 13 bases between them. Germline CDR1 is LGHNA and CDR2 is YSLEER. CDR3 length: 15 residues. The CDR3 region is CASSQDIYRFNIQYF. For the CDR3, the DNA is TGCGCCAGCAGCCAAGATATCTACAGGTTTAACATTCAGTACTTC.

This clone was seen a handful of times. The rearrangement links TRBV10-3 to TRBJ1-2; 7 bases are shared with TRBD1. After removal of 4 bases from V and 4 bases from J, the junction contained 0 bases not matched to a gene. The CDR3 is made up of 12 amino acids. CDR1 is ENHRY, CDR2 SYGVKD, per germline. The CDR3 DNA reads as TGTGCCATCAGTGGGACAGGCTATGGCTACACCTTC. Encoded protein: CAISGTGYGYTF.

The chain employs TRBV21-1 and TRBJ2-3; TRBD2 is the table's D call, not checked against the DNA. TRBV21-1 constitutes a pseudogene. CDR3 length: 19 amino acids. The CDR3 loop reads CASSNGGCGLATVTDTQYF. As DNA, the CDR3 is TGTGCCAGCAGCAACGGGGGGTGTGGACTAGCGACGGTCACAGATACGCAGTATTTT.

This chain links TRBV7-2 with TRBJ2-7; TRBD2 agrees at 12 bases. CDR1 SGHTA and CDR2 FQGNSA come from the germline V gene. CDR3 size: 17 residues. The V and J ends lost 5 bases and 0 bases, in that order; junction bases with no gene match: 8. The CDR3 nucleotides are TGTGCCAGCAGCCCGGGGACTAGCGGGTTGAACTCCTACGAGCAGTACTTC. Translating it yields CASSPGTSGLNSYEQYF. The whole variable domain, remainder taken from reference TRBV7-2 and TRBJ2-7, is GAGVSQSPSNKVTEKGKDVELRCDPISGHTALYWYRQSLGQGLEFLIYFQGNSAPDKSGLPSDRFSAERTGGSVSTLTIQRTQQEDSAVYLCASSPGTSGLNSYEQYFGPGTRLTVT.

This clone was seen only once. J is TRBJ1-1 and V is TRBV13; TRBD1 agrees at 8 bases. V gave up 5 bases and J gave up 4 bases; unmatched junction bases: 6. This CDR3 region has 14 residues. Per the germline V gene, CDR1 is PRHDT and CDR2 is FYEKMQ (reference sequence). The CDR3 nucleotides read TGTGCCAGCAGCCCGCAGGGGGCGGGCACTGAAGCTTTCTTT. It codes for CASSPQGAGTEAFF.

This chain uses TRBV6-5 with TRBJ2-3, with a weak D call TRBD2 (6 bases). CDR1 is MNHEY, CDR2 SVGAGI, per germline. This CDR3 region has 15 residues. The ends were cut back, 5 bases at V and 2 bases at J, with 14 bases in the middle. CDR3 amino acids: CASSHPPGLTDTQYF. CDR3 DNA: TGTGCCAGCAGTCACCCCCCGGGACTCACAGATACGCAGTATTTT.

The chain uses TRBV7-2 and TRBJ2-7; 8 bases agree with TRBD2. Germline CDR1 is SGHTA and CDR2 is FQGNSA. Trimming at V came to 1 base and at J to 3 bases, leaving 8 bases not matched to a gene. CDR3 length equals 16 residues. The CDR3 sequence: CASSLVGAGEYYEQYF. CDR3 in DNA: TGTGCCAGCAGCTTAGTGGGAGCGGGAGAGTACTACGAGCAGTACTTC.

The rearrangement joins TRBV28 to TRBJ2-7; 8 positions match TRBD2. V shed 6 bases, J shed 1 base, and the junction held 11 bases outside the gene matches. The CDR3 consists of 16 residues. The germline CDR1 and CDR2 sequences are MDHEN and SYDVKM. The chain's CDR3 is CASRYSPLAGSYEQYF. Here the CDR3 DNA reads TGTGCCAGCAGATATTCACCCTTAGCGGGGTCCTACGAGCAGTACTTC.

The chain couples TRBV7-2 to TRBJ1-2, with TRBD1 identical over 8 bases. The CDR3 contains 16 residues. V shed 2 bases and J 3 bases; nucleotides not matched to a gene: 8. The germline V gene has CDR1 SGHTA and CDR2 FQGNSA. The CDR3 loop is CASSLLGTGEYYGYTF. CDR3 in DNA: TGTGCCAGCAGCTTATTGGGGACAGGCGAATACTATGGCTACACCTTC.

V and J are TRBV5-4 and TRBJ2-1; TRBD1 is a possible D gene (5 bases). This CDR3 contains 15 residues. Trimming shortened V by 0 bases and J by 7 bases, and 14 bases separated the two germline ends. Per germline, CDR1 SGHNT and CDR2 YYREEE (reference sequence). CDR3 protein: CASSLGSGWGNEQFF. The CDR3 DNA follows: TGTGCCAGCAGCTTGGGTTCAGGGTGGGGTAATGAGCAGTTCTTC.

This clone was seen a handful of times. This sequence joins TRBV29-1 and TRBJ1-5; 10 bases line up with TRBD1. This CDR3 is 14 amino acids long. V shed 5 bases and J 1 base; nucleotides not matched to a gene: 2. The germline V gene encodes CDR1 SQVTM and CDR2 ANQGSEA. CDR3: CSVWTGGSNQPQHF. CDR3 DNA: TGCAGCGTTTGGACAGGGGGAAGCAATCAGCCCCAGCATTTT.

The chain employs TRBV27 and TRBJ2-7; the D gene is possibly TRBD2 (5 bases). V gave up 0 bases and J gave up 1 base, with 10 bases separating them. The CDR3 is 15 residues long. CDR1 MNHEY and CDR2 SMNVEV come from the germline V gene (reference sequence). The CDR3 is CASSLSPGRSYEQYF. The CDR3 DNA reads TGTGCCAGCAGTTTATCACCGGGAAGGTCCTACGAGCAGTACTTC.

This chain uses TRBV7-9 with TRBJ2-7; 8 nucleotides match TRBD2. J gave up 10 bases and V 2 bases, and 4 bases lay outside the gene matches. This CDR3 has 12 residues. Per germline, CDR1 SEHNR and CDR2 FQNEAQ (reference sequence). Written as DNA, the CDR3 is TGTGCCAGCAGCTTACCGGGACTAGGTCAGTACTTC. Encoded protein: CASSLPGLGQYF.

The chain links TRBV7-9 to TRBJ2-3; D might be TRBD2 (5 bases). Trimming pared 1 base from V and 0 bases from J, leaving 11 bases between. Germline-derived CDR1 and CDR2 are SEHNR and FQNEAQ (reference sequence). This CDR3 region has 16 residues. CDR3 sequence (DNA): TGTGCCAGCAGCTTAGATCGGGGTTTAAGCACAGATACGCAGTATTTT. The encoded protein is CASSLDRGLSTDTQYF.

This clone was seen just once. V usage is TRBV30 and J usage is TRBJ2-7; 8 bases map to TRBD2. CDR3 length: 19 amino acids. J was trimmed by 4 bases and V by 1 base; bases with no gene match: 21. The germline V gene has CDR1 GTSNPN and CDR2 SVGIG (reference sequence). The CDR3 DNA is TGTGCCTGGAGTGCTGGGGGTTTGGTAGCGGGATCCCAACCTTACGAGCAGTACTTC. Protein product: CAWSAGGLVAGSQPYEQYF. Together with reference TRBV30 and TRBJ2-7, the CDR3 gives the full variable domain: SQTIHQWPATLVQPVGSPLSLECTVEGTSNPNLYWYRQAAGRGLQLLFYSVGIGQISSEVPQNLSASRPQDRQFILSSKKLLLSDSGFYLCAWSAGGLVAGSQPYEQYFGPGTRLTVT.

V and J are TRBV18 and TRBJ2-1; TRBD2 might be the D (6 bases). Germline assignment: CDR1 KGHSH and CDR2 LQKENI. CDR3 size: 15 residues. V lost 3 bases and J 6 bases, leaving 15 bases between the germline ends. DNA of the CDR3: TGTGCCAGCTCACCCTCCCGGGACTCGGTCAATGAGCAGTTCTTC. This codes for CASSPSRDSVNEQFF.

V is TRBV5-4 and J is TRBJ2-7, with 10 positions matching TRBD2. The V gene end was trimmed by 0 bases and the J gene end by 6 bases; junction bases not matched to a gene: 12. The CDR3 runs 17 residues. CDR1 is SGHNT, CDR2 YYREEE, per germline (reference sequence). The CDR3 sequence is CASSLDAALAGVSEQYF. DNA of the CDR3: TGTGCCAGCAGCTTGGATGCAGCCCTAGCGGGAGTCTCCGAGCAGTACTTC.

The chain uses TRBV28 and TRBJ2-3, with D perhaps matching TRBD1 (6 bases). CDR3 length: 14 amino acids. Trimming removed 6 bases at V and 8 bases at J, with 18 bases between. CDR1 MDHEN and CDR2 SYDVKM come from the germline V gene. CDR3 sequence: CASSRPDSFSTQYF. CDR3 sequence (DNA): TGTGCCAGCAGCCGGCCGGACAGTTTTAGTACGCAGTATTTT.

V gene TRBV19 combines with J gene TRBJ2-3; 7 bases line up with TRBD2. The CDR3 is 11 amino acids. The ends lost 8 bases at V and 4 bases at J; junction bases unmatched: 0. The germline gives CDR1 LNHDA, CDR2 SQIVND (reference sequence). CDR3 amino acids: CASGRADTQYF. Here the CDR3 DNA reads TGTGCCAGTGGGAGGGCAGATACGCAGTATTTT.

J is TRBJ2-7 and V is TRBV10-3; perhaps TRBD2 as D (5 bases). Trimming pared 10 bases from V and 0 bases from J, leaving 16 bases between. Germline CDR1 ENHRY, CDR2 SYGVKD. This CDR3 spans 14 amino acids. The chain's CDR3 is CATRGSGSSYEQYF. The DNA of the CDR3 is TGTGCCACCCGGGGATCGGGCAGCTCCTACGAGCAGTACTTC.

The J gene is TRBJ2-1, the V gene TRBV5-1; 11 nucleotides line up with TRBD1. Germline CDR1 reads SGHRS; CDR2 reads YFSETQ. V lost 4 bases and J lost 6; bases outside the gene matches: 3. The CDR3 consists of 14 residues. CDR3 in DNA: TGCGCCAGCAGCGTCGGGACAGGGGGCAATGAGCAGTTCTTC. Residues: CASSVGTGGNEQFF.

The J gene is TRBJ2-5, the V gene TRBV11-2; TRBD2 matches at 7 bases. Germline values: CDR1 SGHAT, CDR2 FQNNGV. This CDR3 has 14 residues. Losses at the gene ends were 3 bases for V and 2 bases for J; bases not matched to a gene: 3. The DNA for the CDR3 is TGTGCCAGCAGCTTTCGGGGGGTTCAAGAGACCCAGTACTTC. Its protein product is CASSFRGVQETQYF.

This clone was found a few times. This rearrangement joins TRBV10-2 to TRBJ1-3; 7 bases match TRBD1. Germline values: CDR1 WSHSY, CDR2 SAAADI. The junction had 3 bases not matched to a gene; V was cut back by 6 bases and J by 4 bases. The CDR3 sequence is 13 residues long. The chain's CDR3 is CASRHRGGNTIYF. The CDR3, as DNA: TGCGCCAGCAGACACAGGGGCGGAAACACCATATATTTT.

The chain combines TRBV19 with TRBJ2-1; TRBD2 matches 8 bases. Trimming took 4 bases from V and 4 from J; bases not matched to a gene: 6. The CDR3 runs 15 residues. CDR1 LNHDA and CDR2 SQIVND come from the germline V gene (reference sequence). CDR3 DNA: TGTGCCAGTAGTAGACCGACTAGCGCGTACAATGAGCAGTTCTTC. Protein product: CASSRPTSAYNEQFF.

The J gene is TRBJ1-4, the V gene TRBV4-3, with no clear D. This CDR3 is built from 15 residues. With 4 bases removed from V and 4 bases from J, the gap between germline ends came to 13 bases. Germline CDR1 is LGHNA and CDR2 is YSLEER. In DNA form, the CDR3 reads TGCGCCAGCAGCCGCGACACGTTAGATAATGAAAAACTGTTTTTT. The encoded protein is CASSRDTLDNEKLFF.